This entry features one T cell receptor beta chain sequence. Per the germline V gene, CDR1 is SGHTA and CDR2 is FQGNSA. The CDR3 runs 16 residues. This entry is derived from a study of monozygotic twins with inflammatory bowel disease. TCRdb reprocessed the 5' RACE reads, with one entry per CDR3 protein and no DNA. This sample's table has fewer than 200,000 distinct CDR3 sequences. This chain links TRBV7-2 with TRBJ2-1; the D call from TCRdb, TRBD2, cannot be confirmed without DNA. What was sequenced was blood. This receptor was obtained from a human donor with ulcerative colitis or Crohn's disease, or a healthy co-twin of an affected twin (not recorded which). CDR3 in amino acids: CASSVGPSVNYNEQFF.